The rows below give T cell receptor beta chains drawn from one sample of a study of T cells after yellow fever vaccination. MiXCR, applied by TCRdb to the 5' RACE reads, yields one record per CDR3 protein. The table records some 390,000 distinct CDR3 sequences, 6.2% of them present only once. The starting material was PBMCs, obtained 5 days after the yellow fever booster vaccination. The receptor set was obtained from a man aged 25-45 years who received the YFV17D yellow fever vaccine. The CDR3 runs from the conserved cysteine through the conserved F or W. Fields, in order: J gene, V gene, CDR3 protein.

>TRBJ1-4|TRBV4-2
CASSQADRGEKLFF
>TRBJ2-3|TRBV6-5
CASRRLDTQYF
>TRBJ2-5|TRBV7-9
CASSLLLAGGETQYF
>TRBJ2-1|TRBV6-5
CASSNRQGGQFF
>TRBJ2-3|TRBV7-2
CATRRVSGTSTDTQYF
>TRBJ2-3|TRBV6-1
CASSRRQVGVPSTQYF
>TRBJ2-7|TRBV7-2
CASSPLRGGLENEQYF
>TRBJ2-1|TRBV7-2
CASSLGWGRPGGEQFF
>TRBJ1-4|TRBV5-5
CASRSWADEKLFF
>TRBJ2-7|TRBV7-2
CASSLHYEQYF
>TRBJ2-4|TRBV5-6
CASSPTSENIQYF